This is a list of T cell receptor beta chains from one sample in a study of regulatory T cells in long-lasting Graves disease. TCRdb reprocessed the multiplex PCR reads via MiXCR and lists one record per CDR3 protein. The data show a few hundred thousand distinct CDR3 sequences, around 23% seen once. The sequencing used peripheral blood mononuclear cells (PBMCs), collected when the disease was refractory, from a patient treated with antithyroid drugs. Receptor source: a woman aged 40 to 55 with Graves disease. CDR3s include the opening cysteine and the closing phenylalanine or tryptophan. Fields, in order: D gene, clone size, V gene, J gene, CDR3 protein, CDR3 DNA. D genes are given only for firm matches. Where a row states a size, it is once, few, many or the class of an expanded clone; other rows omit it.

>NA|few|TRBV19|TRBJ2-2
CASSIDESVPNTGELFF
TGTGCCAGTAGTATAGATGAGAGTGTACCAAACACCGGGGAGCTGTTTTTT
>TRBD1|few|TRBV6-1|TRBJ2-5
CASRRTGKTETQYF
TGTGCCAGCAGGAGGACAGGGAAAACGGAGACCCAGTACTTC
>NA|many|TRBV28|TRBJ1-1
CASRLGGVSNTEAFF
TGTGCCAGCAGGCTGGGGGGGGTTTCGAACACTGAAGCTTTCTTT
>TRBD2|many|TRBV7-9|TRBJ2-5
CASSLDRWSGRGETQYF
TGTGCCAGCAGCTTAGATCGGTGGAGCGGGAGGGGAGAGACCCAGTACTTC
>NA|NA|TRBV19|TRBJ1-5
CASSMGQGHEKPQHF
TGTGCCAGTAGTATGGGGCAGGGACATGAGAAGCCCCAGCATTTT
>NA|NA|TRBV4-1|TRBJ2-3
CASSPLLGDTQYF
TGCGCCAGCAGCCCGCTACTCGGAGATACGCAGTATTTT
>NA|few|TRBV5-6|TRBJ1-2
CASSLGPRGYTF
TGTGCCAGCAGCTTGGGACCGAGGGGCTACACCTTC
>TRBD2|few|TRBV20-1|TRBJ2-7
CSARDSASGFYEQYF
TGCAGTGCTAGAGATAGTGCTAGCGGATTCTACGAGCAGTACTTC
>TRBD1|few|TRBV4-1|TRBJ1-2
CASSQGRDRYYGYTF
TGCGCCAGCAGCCAAGGGAGGGACAGGTACTATGGCTACACCTTC
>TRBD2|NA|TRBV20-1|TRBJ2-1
CSARDSGRAWGGNEQFF
TGCAGTGCTAGAGATAGCGGGAGGGCCTGGGGGGGCAATGAGCAGTTCTTC
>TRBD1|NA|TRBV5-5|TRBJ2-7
CASSLQGEPYEQYF
TGTGCCAGCAGTCTACAGGGGGAACCCTACGAGCAGTACTTC
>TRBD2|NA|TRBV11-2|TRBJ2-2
CASSPPGGRVPGELFF
TGTGCCAGCAGTCCCCCCGGCGGGAGGGTCCCCGGGGAGCTGTTTTTT
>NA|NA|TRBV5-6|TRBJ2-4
CASSFIPQGLDIQYF
TGTGCCAGCAGCTTCATTCCCCAGGGGTTGGACATTCAGTACTTC
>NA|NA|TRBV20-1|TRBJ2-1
CSAKSGNQGNEQFF
TGCAGTGCGAAATCCGGGAACCAGGGGAATGAGCAGTTCTTC
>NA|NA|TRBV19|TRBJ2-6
CATQEAGAGANVLTF
TGTGCCACCCAAGAGGCAGGGGCCGGGGCCAACGTCCTGACTTTC
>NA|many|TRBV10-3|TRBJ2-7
CATGRETGKGNEQYF
TGTGCCACGGGGAGGGAGACAGGGAAGGGAAACGAGCAGTACTTC
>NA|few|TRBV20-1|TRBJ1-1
CSARDWVGFSEAFF
TGCAGTGCTAGAGATTGGGTCGGGTTTAGTGAAGCTTTCTTT
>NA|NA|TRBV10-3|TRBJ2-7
CTISESGGSGSVYEQYF
TGTACCATCAGTGAGTCTGGTGGGTCAGGGAGCGTTTACGAGCAGTACTTC
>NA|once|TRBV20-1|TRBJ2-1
CSARGSGEVNEQFF
TGCAGTGCTAGAGGGTCGGGAGAGGTCAATGAGCAGTTCTTC
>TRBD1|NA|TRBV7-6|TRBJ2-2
CASSPRGLTGELFF
TGTGCCAGCAGTCCTAGGGGGCTCACCGGGGAGCTGTTTTTT
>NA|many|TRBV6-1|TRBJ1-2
CASSERIGEIFNYGYTF
TGTGCCAGCAGTGAAAGAATTGGGGAGATTTTTAACTATGGCTACACCTTC
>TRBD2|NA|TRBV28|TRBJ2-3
CATRTSGSGDTQYF
TGTGCCACAAGGACTAGCGGGAGTGGCGATACGCAGTATTTT
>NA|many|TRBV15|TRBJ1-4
CATSKNGDSNEKLFF
TGTGCCACCAGCAAGAATGGGGATAGCAATGAAAAACTGTTTTTT